The 32 T cell receptor beta chains given below trace back to one sample, sequenced in a study of cytomegalovirus exposure and HLA in healthy donors. It was with 60 Vbeta and 13 Jbeta primers that the PCR ran. Clones were sequenced by immunoSEQ multiplex PCR, and TCRdb holds only the in-frame ones, with some missing. The sample comprises about 98,000 clones, 55% to 80% of which are singletons, and less than 1.5% rests with the top ten. The sample was PBMCs. These receptors all come from a female donor in good health and CMV-seronegative.

The rearrangement joins TRBV11-2 to TRBJ2-5; TRBD2 agrees at 12 bases. This CDR3 has 16 residues. After removal of 3 bases from V and 0 bases from J, the junction contained 2 bases not matched to a gene. Germline lookup yields CDR1 SGHAT and CDR2 FQNNGV. This chain's CDR3 is CASSFRLAGDQETQYF. Here the CDR3 DNA reads TGTGCCAGCAGCTTTAGACTAGCGGGAGACCAAGAGACCCAGTACTTC. Full variable domain (outside the CDR3, taken from reference TRBV11-2 and TRBJ2-5): EAGVAQSPRYKIIEKRQSVAFWCNPISGHATLYWYQQILGQGPKLLIQFQNNGVVDDSQLPKDRFSAERLKGVDSTLKIQPAKLEDSAVYLCASSFRLAGDQETQYFGPGTRLLVL.

The rearrangement links TRBV19 to TRBJ1-2; D gene uncertain. CDR3 length equals 18 residues. Germline V gene lookup returns CDR1 LNHDA and CDR2 SQIVND (reference sequence). Trimming cost V 7 bases and J 4 bases, with 28 bases left between them. The chain's CDR3 is CASTPWVLGLTRVYGYTF. CDR3 in DNA: TGTGCCAGTACCCCCTGGGTCTTAGGGCTCACTAGGGTCTATGGCTACACCTTC. Full variable domain (remainder filled in from reference TRBV19 and TRBJ1-2): DGGITQSPKYLFRKEGQNVTLSCEQNLNHDAMYWYRQDPGQGLRLIYYSQIVNDFQKGDIAEGYSVSREKKESFPLTVTSAQKNPTAFYLCASTPWVLGLTRVYGYTFGSGTRLTVV.

This clone was seen more than once but under ten times. V and J are TRBV29-1 and TRBJ2-3; possible D gene TRBD2, 6 bases. V was shortened by 4 bases and J by 4 bases, with 15 bases between the two germline ends. The CDR3 is 14 amino acids. Germline CDR1 reads SQVTM; CDR2 reads ANQGSEA. DNA of the CDR3: TGCAGCGTTGTTTGGGGGAGGTTTCCAGATACGCAGTATTTT. Translated, it gives CSVVWGRFPDTQYF.

The chain links TRBV12-5 to TRBJ2-5; D is perhaps TRBD1 (6 bases). V was shortened by 5 bases and J by 4 bases, with 17 bases between the two germline ends. The CDR3 is 15 amino acids. Germline loops: CDR1 LGHNT, CDR2 FRNRAP. This CDR3 reads CASGQEGLGGETQYF. Written as DNA, the CDR3 is TGTGCTAGTGGTCAAGAGGGCCTAGGGGGAGAGACCCAGTACTTC.

V usage is TRBV5-1 and J usage is TRBJ2-7; 10 positions agree with TRBD2. CDR1 SGHRS and CDR2 YFSETQ come from the germline V gene. This CDR3 comprises 15 residues. J gave up 1 base and V 1 base, and 2 bases lay outside the gene matches. The CDR3 loop is CASSLSSGSSYEQYF. CDR3 in DNA: TGCGCCAGCAGCTTGTCTAGCGGGAGTTCCTACGAGCAGTACTTC.

The chain links TRBV28 to TRBJ2-5; TRBD2 agrees at 11 bases. V was pared by 3 bases and J by 1 base, with 13 bases of the junction left unmatched. This CDR3 spans 19 amino acids. The germline gives CDR1 MDHEN, CDR2 SYDVKM. CDR3 amino acids: CASSLPGTSGGGGQETQYF. The CDR3 coding sequence is TGTGCCAGCAGTTTGCCCGGGACTAGCGGAGGGGGTGGCCAAGAGACCCAGTACTTC. The whole variable domain, filled in from reference TRBV28 and TRBJ2-5, reads DVKVTQSSRYLVKRTGEKVFLECVQDMDHENMFWYRQDPGLGLRLIYFSYDVKMKEKGDIPEGYSVSREKKERFSLILESASTNQTSMYLCASSLPGTSGGGGQETQYFGPGTRLLVL.

The chain carries TRBV11-3 and TRBJ1-1; D is ambiguous. Germline CDR1 and CDR2: SGHNT and YENEEA. V was pared by 3 bases and J by 1 base, with 9 bases between. The CDR3 has 14 residues. CDR3 region: CASSLRQKNTEAFF. In DNA form, the CDR3 reads TGTGCCAGCAGCTTGAGGCAGAAGAACACTGAAGCTTTCTTT.

The chain uses TRBV19 and TRBJ2-2, with D possibly TRBD2 on 6 matching bases. The CDR3 extends over 15 amino acids. Trimming removed 4 bases at V and 4 bases at J, with 13 bases between. The germline V gene encodes CDR1 LNHDA and CDR2 SQIVND (reference sequence). CDR3 protein: CASSTRLVGTGELFF. The CDR3 DNA follows: TGTGCCAGTAGTACCCGACTAGTAGGCACCGGGGAGCTGTTTTTT.

The chain couples TRBV7-9 to TRBJ2-3; 9 bases agree with TRBD2. Germline loops: CDR1 SEHNR, CDR2 FQNEAQ (reference sequence). J lost 6 bases, V lost 8 bases, and 12 bases had no gene match. The CDR3 length is 15 residues. CDR3 nucleotides: TGTGCCAGCCGCAACGAAGCGGGGGGCGGGGATACGCAGTATTTT. It encodes CASRNEAGGGDTQYF.

The J gene is TRBJ1-5, the V gene TRBV30; D is possibly TRBD1 (5 bases). Germline CDR1 and CDR2: GTSNPN and SVGIG (reference sequence). Trimming cost V 0 bases and J 4 bases, with 13 bases left between them. The CDR3 runs 15 residues. CDR3 sequence: CAWSVRGVTNQPQHF. CDR3 DNA: TGTGCCTGGAGTGTACGGGGGGTGACAAATCAGCCCCAGCATTTT. The whole variable domain, filled in from reference TRBV30 and TRBJ1-5, reads SQTIHQWPATLVQPVGSPLSLECTVEGTSNPNLYWYRQAAGRGLQLLFYSVGIGQISSEVPQNLSASRPQDRQFILSSKKLLLSDSGFYLCAWSVRGVTNQPQHFGDGTRLSIL.

The sample holds a few counts of this clone. The chain combines TRBV5-1 with TRBJ2-1; D is possibly TRBD1 (7 bases). Trimming pared 4 bases from V and 8 bases from J, leaving 19 bases between. The CDR3 length is 15 residues. Germline V CDR1 and CDR2: SGHRS, YFSETQ. CDR3 loop: CASSEGQRWEDEQFF. The CDR3, as DNA: TGCGCCAGCAGCGAGGGACAGAGATGGGAGGATGAGCAGTTCTTC.

This clone was detected a few times. CDR3 nucleotide sequence: TGTGCCAGCAGTTCCCCGAAGGAGGACCCCATTCGGGTGCTGTTTTTT. It yields the protein CASSSPKEDPIRVLFF. The chain joins TRBV6-5 to TRBJ2-2, with D perhaps TRBD2 (5 bases). Per germline, CDR1 MNHEY and CDR2 SVGAGI. V was trimmed by 4 bases and J by 13 bases, leaving 25 bases between them. The length of the CDR3 is 16 residues.

The rearrangement links TRBV2 to TRBJ2-3, with TRBD2 identical over 11 bases. Trimming cost V 8 bases and J 3 bases; bases outside gene matches: 4. This CDR3 is built from 14 residues. Germline values: CDR1 SNHLY, CDR2 FYNNEI. In DNA, the CDR3 is TGTGCCAGCGTGACTAGCGGGGTAACAGATACGCAGTATTTT. Translation gives CASVTSGVTDTQYF. Full variable domain (outside the CDR3, taken from reference TRBV2 and TRBJ2-3): EPEVTQTPSHQVTQMGQEVILRCVPISNHLYFYWYRQILGQKVEFLVSFYNNEISEKSEIFDDQFSVERPDGSNFTLKIRSTKLEDSAMYFCASVTSGVTDTQYFGPGTRLTVL.

This chain joins TRBV15 and TRBJ2-5, with a possible D match to TRBD1 (6 bases). Germline V gene lookup returns CDR1 LNHNV and CDR2 YYDKDF (reference sequence). The CDR3 extends over 15 amino acids. V dropped 3 bases and J dropped 4 bases, with 15 bases sitting between them. CDR3 sequence reads: CATSSRGKGPETQYF. In DNA form, the CDR3 reads TGTGCCACCAGCAGTAGGGGGAAGGGACCAGAGACCCAGTACTTC.

This clone was seen a few times. The chain uses TRBV27 and TRBJ1-1, with TRBD1 matching 9 bases. The CDR3 runs 17 residues. Germline values: CDR1 MNHEY, CDR2 SMNVEV (reference sequence). After removal of 2 bases from V and 4 bases from J, the junction contained 11 bases not matched to a gene. CDR3 nucleotide sequence: TGTGCCAGCAGTTTAGCAACACAGGGGGCTTCGATCACTGAAGCTTTCTTT. The encoded protein is CASSLATQGASITEAFF.

This clone was observed a few times. The junction and the germline gene differ at one end; a read error may be behind it. The chain combines TRBV7-9 with TRBJ1-4; 8 nucleotides line up with TRBD1. Germline V lookup: CDR1 SEHNR, CDR2 FQNEAQ (reference sequence). CDR3 length: 17 amino acids. CDR3 DNA: TGTTCCAGCAGCTTAGCAGGGGGCGCGGTGACTAATGAAAAACTGTTTTTT. This gives the protein CSSSLAGGAVTNEKLFF.

This clone has more than one count but fewer than ten. Here the CDR3 DNA reads TGCGCCAGCAGCCAAGATGCGGCGGGGAGTGGTTCACCCCTCCACTTT. It encodes CASSQDAAGSGSPLHF. The genes are TRBV4-1 and TRBJ1-6; no reliable D call. The CDR3 loop spans 16 amino acids. Trimming cost V 0 bases and J 9 bases, with 15 bases left between them. CDR1 is MGHRA, CDR2 YSYEKL, per germline.

The chain carries TRBV6-6 and TRBJ2-7; 7 positions match TRBD1. V shed 5 bases, J shed 4 bases, and the junction held 11 bases outside the gene matches. Germline-derived CDR1 and CDR2 are MNHNY and SVGAGI (reference sequence). The CDR3 spans 15 residues. CDR3 bases: TGTGCCAGCAGTCCCCTTAGGGACAGTCTTTACGAGCAGTACTTC. Amino acids: CASSPLRDSLYEQYF.

The chain combines TRBV10-2 with TRBJ2-1; D might be TRBD2 (5 bases). The germline gives CDR1 WSHSY, CDR2 SAAADI. The germline V and J ends were trimmed by 8 bases and 9 bases, with 11 bases remaining between them. This CDR3 is built from 11 residues. As DNA, the CDR3 is TGCGCCAGCCTTCAAGGACTTGAGCAGTTCTTC. It specifies CASLQGLEQFF.

CDR3 sequence: CASSLVVSGGGDTQYF. CDR3 coding DNA: TGTGCCAGCAGCTTAGTCGTTAGCGGGGGAGGGGATACGCAGTATTTT. V usage is TRBV11-2 and J usage is TRBJ2-3, with 9 bases fitting TRBD2. The CDR3 runs 16 residues. V shed 1 base and J 6 bases; nucleotides not matched to a gene: 8. Germline assignment: CDR1 SGHAT and CDR2 FQNNGV.

The count of this clone is one. The chain recombines TRBV2 with TRBJ1-2, with 8 positions matching TRBD1. The CDR3 runs 14 residues. Unmatched junction bases numbered 11, after V lost 6 bases and J lost 8 bases. Germline-derived CDR1 and CDR2 are SNHLY and FYNNEI. The CDR3 DNA sequence: TGTGCCAGCAGCGCGCAAGGACAGGGTGGAGGCTACACCTTC. Translated, it gives CASSAQGQGGGYTF.

The chain employs TRBV27 and TRBJ2-7; 10 nucleotides align to TRBD1. The CDR3 runs to 12 residues. Germline lookup yields CDR1 MNHEY and CDR2 SMNVEV (reference sequence). Germline trimming cut 8 bases from V and 4 bases from J; bases unmatched to any gene: 2. CDR3 sequence (DNA): TGTGCCAGCCGGGGACAGGGGTACGAGCAGTACTTC. This sequence encodes CASRGQGYEQYF.

The chain employs TRBV29-1 and TRBJ1-1; TRBD1 agrees at 7 bases. The germline CDR1 and CDR2 sequences are SQVTM and ANQGSEA. Trimming took 7 bases from V and 0 from J; bases not matched to a gene: 5. The CDR3 spans 13 residues. This CDR3 is CSATDRLNTEAFF. The DNA of the CDR3 is TGCAGCGCTACGGACAGGCTGAACACTGAAGCTTTCTTT.

This clone has a handful of counts. The chain has TRBV2 and TRBJ2-1; TRBD2 agrees at 9 bases. The CDR3 is 17 amino acids. CDR1 is SNHLY, CDR2 FYNNEI, per germline. J lost 5 bases, V lost 5 bases, and 13 bases had no gene match. This CDR3 reads CASSSFLAGVADNEQFF. CDR3 sequence (DNA): TGTGCCAGCAGTTCCTTCTTAGCGGGAGTGGCTGACAATGAGCAGTTCTTC. Full variable domain (outside the CDR3, taken from reference TRBV2 and TRBJ2-1): EPEVTQTPSHQVTQMGQEVILRCVPISNHLYFYWYRQILGQKVEFLVSFYNNEISEKSEIFDDQFSVERPDGSNFTLKIRSTKLEDSAMYFCASSSFLAGVADNEQFFGPGTRLTVL.

The chain employs TRBV14 and TRBJ1-2; weak D call: TRBD1 (5 bases). CDR1 and CDR2 (germline): SGHDN, FVKESK. The CDR3 contains 14 residues. Trimming shortened V by 0 bases and J by 8 bases, and 13 bases separated the two germline ends. Written as DNA, the CDR3 is TGTGCCAGCAGCCAAGATTTAGGGGCTGGGGGCTACACCTTC. This encodes CASSQDLGAGGYTF.

The chain employs TRBV4-3 and TRBJ1-2, with 10 bases matching TRBD1. Germline values: CDR1 LGHNA, CDR2 YSLEER. V lost 3 bases, J lost 5 bases, and 9 bases stayed unmatched. The CDR3 runs to 16 residues. For the CDR3, the DNA is TGCGCCAGCAGCCAGGGGACAGGGGTCCTCGGGTATGGCTACACCTTC. Amino acid sequence: CASSQGTGVLGYGYTF.

The J gene is TRBJ2-1, the V gene TRBV6-5, with a tentative D call TRBD2 (6 bases). The germline gives CDR1 MNHEY, CDR2 SVGAGI. This CDR3 is built from 13 residues. V was trimmed by 0 bases and J by 9 bases, leaving 9 bases between them. The CDR3 loop is CASSYSLGLEQFF. The CDR3 bases are TGTGCCAGCAGTTACTCATTGGGACTTGAGCAGTTCTTC.

This clone was seen only a few times. The chain has TRBV7-2 and TRBJ2-1, with TRBD2 matching 13 bases. The CDR3 runs 16 residues. Trimming at V came to 1 base and at J to 8 bases, leaving 5 bases not matched to a gene. The germline V gene has CDR1 SGHTA and CDR2 FQGNSA. CDR3 in DNA: TGTGCCAGCAGCTTAGGGGGGACTAGCGGGATCGATGAGCAGTTCTTC. It encodes CASSLGGTSGIDEQFF.

V usage is TRBV7-3 and J usage is TRBJ1-6; unclear D gene. The CDR3 totals 17 residues. The V end was cut by 1 base, the J end by 10 bases, with 20 bases between. Germline values: CDR1 SGHTA, CDR2 FQGTGA. CDR3 sequence (DNA): TGTGCCAGCAGCTTAAAAGGGCCCCTTGAGGGCGAATCACCCCTCCACTTT. Translation: CASSLKGPLEGESPLHF. The variable domain in full, with the rest retrieved from reference TRBV7-3 and TRBJ1-6, is GAGVSQTPSNKVTEKGKYVELRCDPISGHTALYWYRQSLGQGPEFLIYFQGTGAADDSGLPNDRFFAVRPEGSVSTLKIQRTERGDSAVYLCASSLKGPLEGESPLHFGNGTRLTVT.

This clone appeared a few times. The V call is TRBV29-1, the J call TRBJ2-7, with TRBD1 matching over 9 bases. Looked up from germline, CDR1 is SQVTM and CDR2 is ANQGSEA. CDR3 size: 13 residues. The V gene end was trimmed by 6 bases and the J gene end by 7 bases; junction bases not matched to a gene: 10. In nucleotides, the CDR3 is TGCAGCGTGGGACAGGGTTATCTGGGGGAGCAGTACTTC. This encodes CSVGQGYLGEQYF.

The chain combines TRBV7-8 with TRBJ1-5, with 8 bases matching TRBD1. CDR3 length: 15 amino acids. Per the germline V gene, CDR1 is SGHVS and CDR2 is FQNEAQ. The trim removed 1 base at V and 6 bases at J, leaving 5 bases unmatched. CDR3 sequence (DNA): TGTGCCAGCAGCTTAGTGGCAGGGGGCCTTCAGCCCCAGCATTTT. Encoded protein: CASSLVAGGLQPQHF.

V usage is TRBV2 and J usage is TRBJ2-3; no reliable D call. V dropped 8 bases and J dropped 0 bases, with 9 bases sitting between them. Germline lookup yields CDR1 SNHLY and CDR2 FYNNEI. This CDR3 spans 13 amino acids. Here the CDR3 reads CASGAPSTDTQYF. As DNA, the CDR3 is TGTGCCAGCGGTGCCCCGAGCACAGATACGCAGTATTTT.